The 25 T cell receptor beta chains below all came from one sample that was sequenced in a study of T cells in Graves' hyperthyroidism and ophthalmopathy. What was amplified from RNA transcripts were TCR beta CDR3 regions. HTBI primers drove first-round RT-PCR of the TCR CDR3. TCRdb recomputed calls from the multiplex PCR reads with MiXCR, one row per CDR3 protein. This repertoire shows about 420,000 distinct CDR3 sequences, roughly 14% found once; its top ten account for roughly 13%. The material sequenced was blood. Receptors originate from a woman in her late teens or twenties with Graves' hyperthyroidism.

As for this clonotype: A much larger clone differs by one base, so this may be a read error. Here the CDR3 omits its conserved ending phenylalanine or tryptophan, so a read error is the likely source. This chain links TRBV12-3 or TRBV12-4 with TRBJ2-1, with a tentative D call TRBD2 (5 bases). The CDR3 totals 12 residues. V lost 3 bases and J lost 6, with 6 bases in between. The CDR3 region is CASSFEGNEQFS. CDR3 in DNA: TGTGCCAGCAGTTTTGAGGGCAATGAGCAGTTCTCC.

This clonotype showed up just a few times. The CDR3 nucleotides are TGTGCCAGCAACAGTGGGAGGCGGAACACAGATACGCAGTATTTT. Translating it yields CASNSGRRNTDTQYF. The chain links TRBV6-2 or TRBV6-3 to TRBJ2-3; a weak D match, TRBD2 (6 bases). This CDR3 is built from 15 residues. In germline, CDR1 is MNHEY, CDR2 SVGEGT. Trimming removed 7 bases from V and 2 bases from J, with 16 bases in between.

This clonotype was detected ten times or more. The chain joins TRBV18 to TRBJ2-3, with 13 bases aligning to TRBD2. J lost 3 bases, V lost 3 bases, and 3 bases had no gene match. Germline-derived CDR1 and CDR2 are KGHSH and LQKENI. This CDR3 spans 16 amino acids. The CDR3 nucleotides are TGTGCCAGCTCACCCGGGGGACTAGCGGGGACAGATACGCAGTATTTT. It codes for CASSPGGLAGTDTQYF.

This clonotype was seen a handful of times. The genes are TRBV24-1 and TRBJ2-1; D not resolved. V lost 9 bases and J 0 bases, leaving 2 bases between the germline ends. Germline V gene sequence: CDR1 KGHDR, CDR2 SFDVKD. The CDR3 covers 11 residues. CDR3 amino acids: CATGSYNEQFF. For the CDR3, the DNA is TGTGCCACCGGCTCCTACAATGAGCAGTTCTTC.

This clonotype was recorded at least ten times. This chain uses TRBV7-8 with TRBJ2-2; 9 bases line up with TRBD1. The V gene end was trimmed by 8 bases and the J gene end by 4 bases; junction bases not matched to a gene: 5. Germline V gene sequence: CDR1 SGHVS, CDR2 FQNEAQ. CDR3 length: 14 residues. The chain's CDR3 is CASPTGGLTGELFF. DNA of the CDR3: TGTGCCAGCCCGACAGGGGGACTCACCGGGGAGCTGTTTTTT.

The chain has TRBV19 and TRBJ2-2; 9 nucleotides line up with TRBD2. The CDR3 extends over 15 amino acids. Germline CDR1 and CDR2: LNHDA and SQIVND (reference sequence). V lost 6 bases, J lost 4 bases, and 6 bases stayed unmatched. The CDR3 region is CASRASGIGTGELFF. In DNA, the CDR3 is TGTGCCAGTAGGGCTAGCGGGATCGGCACCGGGGAGCTGTTTTTT.

The chain joins TRBV19 to TRBJ2-5; no definite D call. The CDR3 loop spans 14 amino acids. The V and J ends lost 8 bases and 5 bases respectively, with 18 bases between them. From germline, CDR1 is LNHDA and CDR2 SQIVND (reference sequence). The CDR3 reads CASLSDLGKETQYF. The CDR3 region has the DNA TGTGCCAGTCTATCCGATTTGGGCAAGGAGACCCAGTACTTC.

This clonotype was observed a handful of times. This may be a read error: a much more frequent sequence differs by one nucleotide. The chain links TRBV5-1 to TRBJ2-7; TRBD1 matches 9 bases. Germline V gene lookup returns CDR1 SGHRS and CDR2 YFSETQ. CDR3 size: 14 residues. The CDR3 region is CANSAGDRDYEQYF. CDR3 in DNA: TGCGCCAACAGCGCGGGGGACAGGGACTACGAGCAGTACTTC.

This clonotype was detected a few times. The chain has TRBV12-3 or TRBV12-4 and TRBJ1-4; the D is unclear. V lost 8 bases and J 1 base, leaving 11 bases between the germline ends. CDR3 size: 14 residues. CDR3 nucleotide sequence: TGTGCCAGCGTTTTACGGGAAACTAATGAAAAACTGTTTTTT. Protein sequence: CASVLRETNEKLFF.

The genes are TRBV5-1 and TRBJ2-7; TRBD1 matches 8 bases. V shed 4 bases, J shed 3 bases, and the junction held 18 bases outside the gene matches. This CDR3 spans 18 amino acids. Germline CDR1 SGHRS, CDR2 YFSETQ. The CDR3 loop is CASSVTDDRGGGFYEQYF. DNA of the CDR3: TGCGCCAGCAGCGTCACAGATGACAGGGGTGGGGGATTCTACGAGCAGTACTTC. Filled out from reference TRBV5-1 and TRBJ2-7, the complete variable domain reads KAGVTQTPRYLIKTRGQQVTLSCSPISGHRSVSWYQQTPGQGLQFLFEYFSETQRNKGNFPGRFSGRQFSNSRSEMNVSTLELGDSALYLCASSVTDDRGGGFYEQYFGPGTRLTVT.

This clonotype appeared a few times. This rearrangement joins TRBV3-1 to TRBJ1-1; TRBD1 matches at 11 bases. The J segment lost 5 bases and the V segment lost 2 bases, leaving 4 bases of the junction unmatched. The CDR3 sequence is 15 residues long. Germline V gene sequence: CDR1 LGHDT, CDR2 YNNKEL (reference sequence). CDR3: CASSQRTGGRTEAFF. The CDR3 DNA reads as TGTGCCAGCAGCCAAAGGACAGGGGGCAGAACTGAAGCTTTCTTT.

The J gene is TRBJ2-1, the V gene TRBV28, with a tentative D call TRBD1 (7 bases). The germline V gene encodes CDR1 MDHEN and CDR2 SYDVKM. The germline V and J ends were trimmed by 6 bases and 7 bases, with 16 bases remaining between them. The CDR3 is 14 amino acids. DNA of the CDR3: TGTGCCAGCAGGACAACAGGGGCGGGAAATGAGCAGTTCTTC. It encodes CASRTTGAGNEQFF.

There are many counts of this clonotype. The chain links TRBV2 to TRBJ2-2; 7 bases fit TRBD2. CDR1 SNHLY and CDR2 FYNNEI come from the germline V gene. V lost 8 bases, J lost 3 bases, and 12 bases stayed unmatched. CDR3 length equals 16 residues. CDR3 coding DNA: TGTGCCAGCGGAGAGCGGGAAAGGGTACACACCGGGGAGCTGTTTTTT. Translated, it gives CASGERERVHTGELFF. The full variable domain, completed using reference TRBV2 and TRBJ2-2, is EPEVTQTPSHQVTQMGQEVILRCVPISNHLYFYWYRQILGQKVEFLVSFYNNEISEKSEIFDDQFSVERPDGSNFTLKIRSTKLEDSAMYFCASGERERVHTGELFFGEGSRLTVL.

This clonotype was picked up many times. The chain recombines TRBV6-5 with TRBJ2-1; TRBD2 matches 13 bases. Trimming took 0 bases from V and 7 from J; bases not matched to a gene: 3. Germline CDR1 MNHEY, CDR2 SVGAGI. This CDR3 comprises 16 residues. CDR3 sequence reads: CASSYSGLAGMNEQFF. For the CDR3, the DNA is TGTGCCAGCAGTTACTCGGGACTAGCGGGAATGAATGAGCAGTTCTTC.

This clonotype has more than one count but fewer than ten. V is TRBV24-1 and J is TRBJ2-1; the match to TRBD2 covers 14 bases. This CDR3 has 16 residues. V was clipped by 4 bases and J by 4 bases; unmatched bases: 2. The germline V gene has CDR1 KGHDR and CDR2 SFDVKD. This CDR3 is CATSDRLAGGYNEQFF. The CDR3 DNA reads as TGTGCCACCAGTGACCGACTAGCGGGGGGGTACAATGAGCAGTTCTTC.

This clonotype was counted ten times or more. This chain connects TRBV20-1 to TRBJ2-3; D unresolved. Trimming took off 6 bases at V and 9 bases at J, with 13 bases between the two ends. Per germline, CDR1 DFQATT and CDR2 SNEGSKA (reference sequence). CDR3 length: 11 residues. The CDR3 reads CSARPQITQYF. CDR3 in DNA: TGCAGTGCGAGACCACAGATAACGCAGTATTTT.

This clonotype was counted between two and nine times. The genes are TRBV28 and TRBJ2-3; TRBD2 is a possible D gene (6 bases). The CDR3 consists of 20 residues. V lost 4 bases to trimming and J lost 5 bases, with 31 bases between them. The germline V gene has CDR1 MDHEN and CDR2 SYDVKM. This chain's CDR3 is CASSSVYSTQIRGGLDTQYF. The CDR3 DNA is TGTGCCAGCAGTTCGGTCTATTCAACACAGATACGAGGAGGGCTAGATACGCAGTATTTT.

The J gene is TRBJ2-5, the V gene TRBV11-2; tentatively, D is TRBD1 or TRBD2 (5 bases each). This CDR3 has 14 residues. The germline V gene encodes CDR1 SGHAT and CDR2 FQNNGV. V was pared by 7 bases and J by 5 bases, with 17 bases between. For the CDR3, the DNA is TGTGCCAGCACCCCAGGGAGCTGGGGGGAGACCCAGTACTTC. Amino acids: CASTPGSWGETQYF.

This clonotype was found once. This sequence joins TRBV2 and TRBJ1-1, with 8 positions matching TRBD1. The germline V gene has CDR1 SNHLY and CDR2 FYNNEI. The CDR3 covers 17 residues. After removal of 6 bases from V and 0 bases from J, the junction contained 12 bases not matched to a gene. The CDR3 DNA is TGTGCCAGCAGGCCATCGACGGGACAGGACCTGAACACTGAAGCTTTCTTT. Translating gives CASRPSTGQDLNTEAFF. Filled out from reference TRBV2 and TRBJ1-1, the complete variable domain reads EPEVTQTPSHQVTQMGQEVILRCVPISNHLYFYWYRQILGQKVEFLVSFYNNEISEKSEIFDDQFSVERPDGSNFTLKIRSTKLEDSAMYFCASRPSTGQDLNTEAFFGQGTRLTVV.

There are many counts of this clonotype. The chain joins TRBV11-2 to TRBJ1-2; maybe TRBD1 (5 bases). Trimming removed 8 bases from V and 4 bases from J, with 14 bases in between. This CDR3 has 13 residues. Germline values: CDR1 SGHAT, CDR2 FQNNGV. The CDR3 nucleotides are TGTGCCAGCGCCGGCGGGGGTCTCTATGGCTACACCTTC. Translation gives CASAGGGLYGYTF.

The chain couples TRBV19 to TRBJ2-1; TRBD1 aligns across 7 bases. After removal of 1 base from V and 7 bases from J, the junction contained 7 bases not matched to a gene. Germline CDR1 and CDR2: LNHDA and SQIVND (reference sequence). The CDR3 contains 15 residues. As DNA, the CDR3 is TGTGCCAGTAGTATAGCGGGCAGGGGGAAGAATGAGCAGTTCTTC. Translating gives CASSIAGRGKNEQFF.

In its sample, this clonotype was seen many times. V usage is TRBV28 and J usage is TRBJ2-7, with D possibly matching TRBD2 (6 bases). The germline V gene encodes CDR1 MDHEN and CDR2 SYDVKM. The ends were cut back, 6 bases at V and 7 bases at J, with 19 bases in the middle. CDR3 size: 14 residues. CDR3 loop: CASSRRDSLREQYF. For the CDR3, the DNA is TGTGCCAGCAGCCGCCGGGACTCCTTGAGGGAGCAGTACTTC.

V gene TRBV20-1 combines with J gene TRBJ2-3; D not resolved. This CDR3 is 12 amino acids long. Germline values: CDR1 DFQATT, CDR2 SNEGSKA (reference sequence). Trimming removed 3 bases from V and 0 bases from J, with 4 bases in between. CDR3 residues: CSASSSTDTQYF. CDR3 DNA sequence: TGCAGTGCTAGTAGCAGCACAGATACGCAGTATTTT.

Ten or more counts support this clonotype. This chain uses TRBV7-3 with TRBJ2-7; 12 bases align to TRBD2. Germline CDR1 reads SGHTA; CDR2 reads FQGTGA. After removal of 1 base from V and 3 bases from J, the junction contained 13 bases not matched to a gene. This CDR3 spans 19 amino acids. The DNA of the CDR3 is TGTGCCAGCAGCTTAAAAGGGGCGATGTCTAGCGGGAGGGGCTACGAGCAGTACTTC. This gives the protein CASSLKGAMSSGRGYEQYF.

This clonotype showed up just a few times. The chain is built from TRBV12-3 or TRBV12-4 and TRBJ2-4; TRBD2 agrees at 13 bases. The CDR3 is 16 residues long. Unmatched junction bases numbered 2, after V lost 5 bases and J lost 1 base. The CDR3 DNA is TGTGCCAGCAGTACTAGCGGGGGGGCTGCCAAAAACATTCAGTACTTC. This gives the protein CASSTSGGAAKNIQYF.